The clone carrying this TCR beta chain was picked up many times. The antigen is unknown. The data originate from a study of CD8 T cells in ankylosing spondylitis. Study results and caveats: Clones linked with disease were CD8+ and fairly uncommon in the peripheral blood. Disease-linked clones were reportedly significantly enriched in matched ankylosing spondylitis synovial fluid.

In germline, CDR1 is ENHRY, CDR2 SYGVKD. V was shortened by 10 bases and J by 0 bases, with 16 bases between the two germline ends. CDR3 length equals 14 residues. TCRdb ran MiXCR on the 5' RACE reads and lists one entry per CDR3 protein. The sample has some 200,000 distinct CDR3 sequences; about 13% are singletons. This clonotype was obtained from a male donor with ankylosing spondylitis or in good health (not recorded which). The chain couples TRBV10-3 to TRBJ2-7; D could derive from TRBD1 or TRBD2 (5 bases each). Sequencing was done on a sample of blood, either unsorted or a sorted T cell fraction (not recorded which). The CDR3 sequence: CASEGGTVSYEQYF. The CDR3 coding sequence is TGTGCCAGCGAGGGTGGGACGGTCTCCTACGAGCAGTACTTC.